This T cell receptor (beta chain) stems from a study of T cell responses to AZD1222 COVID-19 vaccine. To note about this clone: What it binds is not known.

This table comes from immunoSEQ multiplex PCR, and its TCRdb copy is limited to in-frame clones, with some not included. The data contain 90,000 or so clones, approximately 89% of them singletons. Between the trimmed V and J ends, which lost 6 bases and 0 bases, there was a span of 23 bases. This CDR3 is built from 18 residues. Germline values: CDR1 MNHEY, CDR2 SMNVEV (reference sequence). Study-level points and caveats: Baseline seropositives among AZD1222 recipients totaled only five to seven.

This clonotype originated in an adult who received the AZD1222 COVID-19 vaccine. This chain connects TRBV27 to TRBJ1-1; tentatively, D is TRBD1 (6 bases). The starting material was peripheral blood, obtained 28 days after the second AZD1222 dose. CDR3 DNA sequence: TGTGCCAGCAGCCGAACGCAAACGGGGGGCCTGATGAACACTGAAGCTTTCTTT. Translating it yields CASSRTQTGGLMNTEAFF.